Following are 8 T cell receptor beta chains from one sample sequenced in a study of blood T cell repertoires in COVID-19 (dated by TCRdb to about 2020). Library generation was performed with the immunoSEQ multiplex PCR assay. TCRdb re-hosts the immuneACCESS table, in-frame sequences only. Its copies lack some clones; in the studies checked, an unresolved V gene accounts for under half of them, and the cause for the rest is not known. This sample lists around 100,000 clones; roughly 85% were detected once. Approximately 2% of the sample goes to the ten largest clones. Input material: peripheral blood. The source is a woman aged 70-85 years with active or convalescent COVID-19.

The rearrangement uses TRBV2 and TRBJ1-5, with TRBD1 as a possible D gene (5 bases). Trimming stripped 3 bases from V and 5 bases from J, with 14 bases between. Germline values: CDR1 SNHLY, CDR2 FYNNEI. The CDR3 extends over 15 amino acids. CDR3 in amino acids: CASSEVWQGDQPQHF. The CDR3 DNA reads TGTGCCAGCAGTGAGGTGTGGCAGGGCGATCAGCCCCAGCATTTT. The full variable domain, in which reference TRBV2 and TRBJ1-5 provide the parts outside the CDR3, is EPEVTQTPSHQVTQMGQEVILRCVPISNHLYFYWYRQILGQKVEFLVSFYNNEISEKSEIFDDQFSVERPDGSNFTLKIRSTKLEDSAMYFCASSEVWQGDQPQHFGDGTRLSIL.

The gene calls are TRBV7-2 and TRBJ2-3, with a tentative D call TRBD2 (6 bases). Trimming cost V 6 bases and J 0 bases, with 10 bases left between them. Germline V gene data show CDR1 as SGHTA and CDR2 as FQGNSA. This CDR3 comprises 14 residues. CDR3 sequence reads: CASRGGGSTDTQYF. As DNA, the CDR3 is TGTGCCAGCAGGGGAGGCGGGAGCACAGATACGCAGTATTTT.

V gene TRBV9 combines with J gene TRBJ2-3; 8 positions agree with TRBD2. The CDR3 spans 15 residues. The V gene's germline CDR1 is SGDLS and CDR2 YYNGEE. J was trimmed by 1 base and V by 1 base; bases with no gene match: 2. The CDR3 bases are TGTGCCAGCAGCGTAACAGCGGGAGGCACAGATACGCAGTATTTT. Encoded protein: CASSVTAGGTDTQYF.

V is TRBV11-3 and J is TRBJ2-1; D remains ambiguous. CDR1 SGHNT and CDR2 YENEEA come from the germline V gene. Trimming took 0 bases from V and 4 from J, leaving 4 bases between them. This CDR3 comprises 13 residues. The CDR3 sequence is CASSLDPYNEQFF. The CDR3 region has the DNA TGTGCCAGCAGCTTAGATCCGTACAATGAGCAGTTCTTC. Drawing the rest from reference TRBV11-3 and TRBJ2-1, the complete variable domain is EAGVVQSPRYKIIEKKQPVAFWCNPISGHNTLYWYLQNLGQGPELLIRYENEEAVDDSQLPKDRFSAERLKGVDSTLKIQPAELGDSAVYLCASSLDPYNEQFFGPGTRLTVL.

Details on this clone: One end of the junction varies from germline; a read error may be responsible. V and J are TRBV5-1 and TRBJ1-2; no reliable D call. The germline CDR1 and CDR2 sequences are SGHRS and YFSETQ. CDR3 size: 14 residues. The CDR3 spells CASSLGGDVTSFGF. CDR3 nucleotides: TGCGCCAGCAGCTTGGGCGGGGATGTAACATCTTTTGGCTTC.

This clone showed up just a few times. V is TRBV10-3 and J is TRBJ1-5; 8 bases are shared with TRBD1. The V gene end was trimmed by 3 bases and the J gene end by 6 bases; junction bases not matched to a gene: 10. Germline V gene sequence: CDR1 ENHRY, CDR2 SYGVKD. The CDR3 spans 16 residues. CDR3 coding DNA: TGTGCCATCAGTGATTTTGGACAGGGAGGAAGTCAGCCCCAGCATTTT. This translates into CAISDFGQGGSQPQHF.

This sequence joins TRBV3-1 (or the pseudogene TRBV3-2) and TRBJ2-7, with 8 nucleotides matching TRBD2. Trimming removed 4 bases from V and 6 bases from J; junction bases left unmatched: 11. This CDR3 has 15 residues. CDR1 and CDR2 (germline): LGHDT, YNNKEL (reference sequence). CDR3 sequence reads: CASSPSERGYGEQYF. The DNA for the CDR3 is TGTGCCAGCAGCCCGTCAGAGCGGGGGTACGGCGAGCAGTACTTC.

The chain combines TRBV5-4 with TRBJ2-1, with D possibly being TRBD2 (5 bases). Germline assignment: CDR1 SGHNT and CDR2 YYREEE (reference sequence). V was clipped by 2 bases and J by 4 bases, with 16 bases between them. This CDR3 is built from 16 residues. CDR3 amino acids: CASSFPSGGSYNEQFF. The CDR3 coding sequence is TGTGCCAGCAGCTTCCCTTCAGGTGGGAGTTACAATGAGCAGTTCTTC.